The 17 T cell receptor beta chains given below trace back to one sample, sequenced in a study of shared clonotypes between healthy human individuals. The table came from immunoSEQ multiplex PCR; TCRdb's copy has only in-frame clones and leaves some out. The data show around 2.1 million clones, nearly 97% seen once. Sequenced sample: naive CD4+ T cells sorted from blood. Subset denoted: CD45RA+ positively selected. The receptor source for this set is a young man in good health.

Here the CDR3 DNA reads TGTGCCTGGAGCCCCTGGCGGGAGGCCCCCTACAATGAGCAGTTCTTC. Translation: CAWSPWREAPYNEQFF. The chain links TRBV30 to TRBJ2-1; 8 bases line up with TRBD2. The germline V gene encodes CDR1 GTSNPN and CDR2 SVGIG (reference sequence). The CDR3 totals 16 residues. Germline trimming cut 3 bases from V and 2 bases from J; bases unmatched to any gene: 9.

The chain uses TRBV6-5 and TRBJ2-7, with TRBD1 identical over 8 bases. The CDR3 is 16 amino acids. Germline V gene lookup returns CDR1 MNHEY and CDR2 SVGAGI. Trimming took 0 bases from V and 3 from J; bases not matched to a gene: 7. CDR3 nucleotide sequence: TGTGCCAGCAGTTACTCGTTTACAGGGGGTGTCTACGAGCAGTACTTC. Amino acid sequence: CASSYSFTGGVYEQYF.

The CDR3 loop reads CASRGTSGNYEQYF. The CDR3 DNA is TGTGCCAGCAGGGGGACTAGCGGGAACTACGAGCAGTACTTC. The chain carries TRBV6-1 and TRBJ2-7; 13 nucleotides agree with TRBD2. The germline V gene has CDR1 MNHNS and CDR2 SASEGT. The CDR3 is 14 residues long. V shed 6 bases, J shed 3 bases, and the junction held 2 bases outside the gene matches.

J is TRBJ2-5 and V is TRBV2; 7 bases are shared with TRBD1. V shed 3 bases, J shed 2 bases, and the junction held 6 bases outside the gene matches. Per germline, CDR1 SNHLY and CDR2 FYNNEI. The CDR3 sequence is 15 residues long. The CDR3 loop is CASSEAGTAQETQYF. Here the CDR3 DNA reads TGTGCCAGCAGTGAGGCCGGGACAGCACAAGAGACCCAGTACTTC.

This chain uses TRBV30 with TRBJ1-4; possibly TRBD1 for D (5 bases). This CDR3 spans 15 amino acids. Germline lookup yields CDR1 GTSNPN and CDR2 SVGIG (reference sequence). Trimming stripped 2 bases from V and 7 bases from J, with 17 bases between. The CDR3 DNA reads TGTGCCTGGAGTCTCCGCCGGGGCGCGGGTGAAAAACTGTTTTTT. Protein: CAWSLRRGAGEKLFF.

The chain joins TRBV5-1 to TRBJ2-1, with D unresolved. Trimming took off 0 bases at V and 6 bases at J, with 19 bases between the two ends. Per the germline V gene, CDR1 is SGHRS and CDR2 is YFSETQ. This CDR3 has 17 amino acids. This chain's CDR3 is CASSLGLGNRNLNEQFF. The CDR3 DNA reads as TGCGCCAGCAGCTTGGGTTTGGGTAATAGAAACCTCAATGAGCAGTTCTTC.

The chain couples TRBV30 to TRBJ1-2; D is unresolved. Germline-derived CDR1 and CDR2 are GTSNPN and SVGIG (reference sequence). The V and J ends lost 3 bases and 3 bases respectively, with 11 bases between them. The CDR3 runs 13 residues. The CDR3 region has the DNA TGTGCCTGGAGGGAAAGTCCGGACTATGGCTACACCTTC. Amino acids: CAWRESPDYGYTF.

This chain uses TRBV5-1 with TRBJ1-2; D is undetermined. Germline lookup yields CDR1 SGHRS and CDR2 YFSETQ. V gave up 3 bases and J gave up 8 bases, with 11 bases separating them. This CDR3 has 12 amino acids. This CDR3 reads CASSYDPGGYTF. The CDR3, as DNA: TGCGCCAGCAGCTACGACCCCGGAGGCTACACCTTC.

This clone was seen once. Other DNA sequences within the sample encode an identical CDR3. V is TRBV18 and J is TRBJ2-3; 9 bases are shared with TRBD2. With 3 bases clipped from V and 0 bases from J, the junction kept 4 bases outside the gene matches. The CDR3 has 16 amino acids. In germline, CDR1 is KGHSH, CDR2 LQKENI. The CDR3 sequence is CASSPTSGRSTDTQYF. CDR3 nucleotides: TGTGCCAGCTCACCTACTAGCGGGCGAAGCACAGATACGCAGTATTTT.

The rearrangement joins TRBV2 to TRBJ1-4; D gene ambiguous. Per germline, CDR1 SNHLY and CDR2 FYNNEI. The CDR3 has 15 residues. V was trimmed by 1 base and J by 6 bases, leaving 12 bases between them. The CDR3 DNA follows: TGTGCCAGCAGTGAAGGGTCAGTCTTCCATGAAAAACTGTTTTTT. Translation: CASSEGSVFHEKLFF.

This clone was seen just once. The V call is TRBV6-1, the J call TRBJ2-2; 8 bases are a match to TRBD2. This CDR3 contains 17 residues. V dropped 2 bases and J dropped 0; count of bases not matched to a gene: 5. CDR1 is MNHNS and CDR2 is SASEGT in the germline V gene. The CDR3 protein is CASSEFLGGANTGELFF. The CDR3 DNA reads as TGTGCCAGCAGTGAATTCCTCGGGGGGGCGAACACCGGGGAGCTGTTTTTT.

For the CDR3, the DNA is TGTGCCAGCAGCTTAGGCAGGACTAGCGGGAGAGAGACCCAGTACTTC. Translated, it gives CASSLGRTSGRETQYF. The chain links TRBV7-2 to TRBJ2-5; 13 bases are a match to TRBD2. The CDR3 has 16 residues. Per germline, CDR1 SGHTA and CDR2 FQGNSA. The junction had 3 bases not matched to a gene; V was cut back by 1 base and J by 4 bases. Full variable domain (rest looked up from reference TRBV7-2 and TRBJ2-5): GAGVSQSPSNKVTEKGKDVELRCDPISGHTALYWYRQSLGQGLEFLIYFQGNSAPDKSGLPSDRFSAERTGGSVSTLTIQRTQQEDSAVYLCASSLGRTSGRETQYFGPGTRLLVL.

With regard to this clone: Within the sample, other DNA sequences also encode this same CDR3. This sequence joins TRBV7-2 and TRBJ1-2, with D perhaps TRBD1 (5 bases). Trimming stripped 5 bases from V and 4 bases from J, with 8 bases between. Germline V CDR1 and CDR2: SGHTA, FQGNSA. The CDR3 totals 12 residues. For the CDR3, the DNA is TGTGCCAGCAGCGCGACAGTCTATGGCTACACCTTC. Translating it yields CASSATVYGYTF.

The CDR3 nucleotides read TGTGCCAGCAGTTACTCGGCGAGGGAGTTCTTC. Translated: CASSYSAREFF. V is TRBV6-5 and J is TRBJ2-1; D is possibly TRBD2 (5 bases). Germline loops: CDR1 MNHEY, CDR2 SVGAGI. Trimming stripped 0 bases from V and 14 bases from J, with 8 bases between. CDR3 size: 11 residues.

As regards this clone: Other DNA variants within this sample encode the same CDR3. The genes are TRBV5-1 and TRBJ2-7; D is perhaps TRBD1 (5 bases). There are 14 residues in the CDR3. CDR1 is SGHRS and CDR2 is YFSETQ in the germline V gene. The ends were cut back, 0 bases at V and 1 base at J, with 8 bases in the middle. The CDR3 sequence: CASSLAGSSYEQYF. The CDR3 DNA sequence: TGCGCCAGCAGCTTGGCAGGGTCATCCTACGAGCAGTACTTC.

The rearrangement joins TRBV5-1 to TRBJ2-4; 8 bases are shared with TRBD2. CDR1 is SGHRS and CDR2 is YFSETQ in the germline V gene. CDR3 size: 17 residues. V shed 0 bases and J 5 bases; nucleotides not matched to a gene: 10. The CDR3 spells CASSLVPREGIENIQYF. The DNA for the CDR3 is TGCGCCAGCAGCTTGGTCCCACGGGAGGGTATCGAAAACATTCAGTACTTC.

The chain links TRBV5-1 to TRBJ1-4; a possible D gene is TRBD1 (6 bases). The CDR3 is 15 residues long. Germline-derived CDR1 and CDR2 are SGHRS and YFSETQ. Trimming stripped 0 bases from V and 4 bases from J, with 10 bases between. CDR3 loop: CASSLVSGDNEKLFF. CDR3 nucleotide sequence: TGCGCCAGCAGCTTGGTATCAGGGGATAATGAAAAACTGTTTTTT. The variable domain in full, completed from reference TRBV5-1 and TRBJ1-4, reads KAGVTQTPRYLIKTRGQQVTLSCSPISGHRSVSWYQQTPGQGLQFLFEYFSETQRNKGNFPGRFSGRQFSNSRSEMNVSTLELGDSALYLCASSLVSGDNEKLFFGSGTQLSVL.